The 10 T cell receptor beta chains below come from one sample, sequenced in a study of T cells in Graves' hyperthyroidism and ophthalmopathy. The TCR beta CDR3 regions underwent amplification using RNA transcripts as the source. Using the HTBI primer set, a first-round RT-PCR was run on the TCR CDR3. A single record per CDR3 protein comes from TCRdb applying MiXCR to the multiplex PCR reads. The sample lists a few hundred thousand distinct CDR3 sequences, around 14% occurring once. The sequencing sample was made of blood. The receptors were gathered from a woman in her 30s with Graves' hyperthyroidism.

This clonotype was counted at least ten times. The chain recombines TRBV18 with TRBJ2-7; 8 bases are a match to TRBD2. The ends lost 3 bases at V and 6 bases at J; junction bases unmatched: 7. In germline, CDR1 is KGHSH, CDR2 LQKENI. CDR3 size: 14 residues. The CDR3: CASSPGSGRGEQYF. Written as DNA, the CDR3 is TGTGCCAGCTCACCGGGGAGCGGGAGAGGCGAGCAGTACTTC.

This clonotype was found a few times. The chain uses TRBV3-1 and TRBJ2-7; D not certain. Per germline, CDR1 LGHDT and CDR2 YNNKEL (reference sequence). This CDR3 is built from 13 residues. Deletions cut 2 bases from V and 2 bases from J, with 7 bases between. The CDR3 is CASSQFAAYEQYF. In DNA form, the CDR3 reads TGTGCCAGCAGCCAATTTGCGGCCTACGAGCAGTACTTC.

At least ten counts were recorded for this clonotype. The V and J genes are TRBV6-5 and TRBJ2-3; D gene uncertain. The germline V and J ends were trimmed by 0 bases and 5 bases, with 0 bases remaining between them. The CDR3 covers 11 residues. CDR1 and CDR2 (germline): MNHEY, SVGAGI. The CDR3 reads CASSYSDTQYF. In DNA form, the CDR3 reads TGTGCCAGCAGTTACTCAGATACGCAGTATTTT.

The rearrangement joins TRBV6-2 or TRBV6-3 to TRBJ2-7, with 8 bases that match TRBD1. From germline, CDR1 is MNHEY and CDR2 SVGEGT. J gave up 3 bases and V 10 bases, and 11 bases lay outside the gene matches. The CDR3 totals 14 residues. CDR3 residues: CATNLQGVDYEQYF. The CDR3 bases are TGTGCCACCAATTTACAGGGGGTTGACTACGAGCAGTACTTC.

This clonotype has a count of ten or more. The chain joins TRBV30 to TRBJ1-4; 8 bases agree with TRBD1. The CDR3 length is 14 residues. V dropped 3 bases and J dropped 2; count of bases not matched to a gene: 2. Germline CDR1 GTSNPN, CDR2 SVGIG (reference sequence). CDR3 protein: CAWSRDRTNEKLFF. As DNA, the CDR3 is TGTGCCTGGAGCCGGGACAGGACTAATGAAAAACTGTTTTTT. Variable domain in full (rest from reference TRBV30 and TRBJ1-4): SQTIHQWPATLVQPVGSPLSLECTVEGTSNPNLYWYRQAAGRGLQLLFYSVGIGQISSEVPQNLSASRPQDRQFILSSKKLLLSDSGFYLCAWSRDRTNEKLFFGSGTQLSVL.

A word on this clonotype: It may be a read error: a sequence one base away is much more abundant. V usage is TRBV7-2 and J usage is TRBJ2-1; 9 positions match TRBD2. The germline V gene encodes CDR1 SGHTA and CDR2 FQGNSA. The CDR3 is 17 amino acids. In DNA, the CDR3 is TGTGCCAGCAGCCCCGGGCGGGAGGGGAGCACCTACAATAAGCAGTTCTTC. Translating it yields CASSPGREGSTYNKQFF. The variable domain in full, completed from reference TRBV7-2 and TRBJ2-1, reads GAGVSQSPSNKVTEKGKDVELRCDPISGHTALYWYRQSLGQGLEFLIYFQGNSAPDKSGLPSDRFSAERTGGSVSTLTIQRTQQEDSAVYLCASSPGREGSTYNKQFFGPGTRLTVL.

This clonotype has ten or more counts. J is TRBJ1-1 and V is TRBV5-1, with D unclear. Trimming cost V 1 base and J 0 bases, with 10 bases left between them. This CDR3 spans 15 amino acids. Germline V gene lookup returns CDR1 SGHRS and CDR2 YFSETQ. Here the CDR3 DNA reads TGCGCCAGCAGCTTGCAAGCGCAGTTGAACACTGAAGCTTTCTTT. Its translation is CASSLQAQLNTEAFF. The whole variable domain, remainder taken from reference TRBV5-1 and TRBJ1-1, is KAGVTQTPRYLIKTRGQQVTLSCSPISGHRSVSWYQQTPGQGLQFLFEYFSETQRNKGNFPGRFSGRQFSNSRSEMNVSTLELGDSALYLCASSLQAQLNTEAFFGQGTRLTVV.

The CDR3 region has the DNA TGTGCCAGCAGCTCCTCCCGGACTAGCGGGAGAGCAATGAGTCAGTTCTTC. Protein: CASSSSRTSGRAMSQFF. This chain uses TRBV27 with TRBJ2-1, with 13 nucleotides matching TRBD2. After removal of 6 bases from V and 13 bases from J, the junction contained 18 bases not matched to a gene. Germline CDR1 MNHEY, CDR2 SMNVEV (reference sequence). The CDR3 sequence is 17 residues long.

This clonotype has a handful of counts. This sequence joins TRBV7-3 and TRBJ2-1, with TRBD2 identical over 9 bases. This CDR3 contains 15 residues. The V and J ends lost 5 bases and 7 bases, in that order; junction bases with no gene match: 9. CDR1 and CDR2 from the germline V gene are SGHTA and FQGTGA. The CDR3 spells CASSGRGRAKNEQFF. For the CDR3, the DNA is TGTGCCAGCAGCGGACGCGGGAGGGCAAAGAATGAGCAGTTCTTC.

The rearrangement joins TRBV27 to TRBJ2-7; TRBD2 matches 12 bases. The CDR3 has 17 residues. CDR1 and CDR2 (germline): MNHEY, SMNVEV (reference sequence). Trimming at V came to 4 bases and at J to 2 bases, leaving 9 bases not matched to a gene. The CDR3 region has the DNA TGTGCCAGCAGTTCAATTGGACTAGCGGGATTTCCCTACGAGCAGTACTTC. It specifies CASSSIGLAGFPYEQYF.